This entry lists 26 T cell receptor beta chains sequenced from one sample in a study of blood T cells in healthy people across ages. Primed by a sample-barcoded 5' primer and a J-beta primer mix, a second PCR proceeded for 7 to 11 cycles. TCRdb re-called the 5' RACE reads with MiXCR, one entry per CDR3 protein. This table has under 2 million distinct CDR3 sequences, about 35% appearing once. Sequencing was performed on blood. The origin of the receptors is a woman aged 25 to 39 in good health.

The chain couples TRBV18 to TRBJ1-4; D remains unclear. Germline V CDR1 and CDR2: KGHSH, LQKENI. V dropped 4 bases and J dropped 3 bases, with 12 bases sitting between them. This CDR3 is 15 amino acids long. CDR3 DNA: TGTGCCAGCTCACGTGGACGGGAGGCTAATGAAAAACTGTTTTTT. Its translation: CASSRGREANEKLFF.

This clonotype was found a few times. The chain employs TRBV4-1 and TRBJ1-1; TRBD1 matches at 8 bases. The CDR3 runs 16 residues. The germline CDR1 and CDR2 sequences are MGHRA and YSYEKL. Unmatched junction bases numbered 10, after V lost 7 bases and J lost 0 bases. The DNA of the CDR3 is TGCGCCAGCAATTCCCCGGGACAGGTCTTGAACACTGAAGCTTTCTTT. It is translated as CASNSPGQVLNTEAFF.

This clonotype was detected many times. The chain employs TRBV29-1 and TRBJ2-1; D is ambiguous. Deletions cut 5 bases from V and 6 bases from J, with 11 bases between. Looked up from germline, CDR1 is SQVTM and CDR2 is ANQGSEA. The CDR3 runs 12 residues. CDR3 in amino acids: CSVLEPPNEQFF. CDR3 nucleotide sequence: TGCAGCGTTTTGGAGCCTCCCAATGAGCAGTTCTTC.

This clonotype appeared a few times. The J gene is TRBJ2-5, the V gene TRBV12-3 or TRBV12-4; tentative D call: TRBD1 (5 bases). The germline V and J ends were trimmed by 8 bases and 0 bases, with 10 bases remaining between them. The length of the CDR3 is 13 residues. CDR3 in DNA: TGTGCCAGCTGGGCAGGGTACCAAGAGACCCAGTACTTC. This gives the protein CASWAGYQETQYF.

This clonotype has only a few counts. J is TRBJ2-5 and V is TRBV2, with TRBD2 as a possible D gene (5 bases). The germline V gene has CDR1 SNHLY and CDR2 FYNNEI. The CDR3 contains 13 residues. V lost 4 bases, J lost 4 bases, and 10 bases lay in between. CDR3 residues: CASSVRGGETQYF. In DNA, the CDR3 is TGTGCCAGCAGTGTCAGAGGAGGAGAGACCCAGTACTTC.

This clonotype was observed a handful of times. The rearrangement uses TRBV20-1 and TRBJ1-3, with D perhaps TRBD1 (6 bases). The V end was cut by 0 bases, the J end by 7 bases, with 10 bases between. The CDR3 sequence is 13 residues long. CDR1 and CDR2 from the germline V gene are DFQATT and SNEGSKA (reference sequence). The CDR3, as DNA: TGCAGTGCTAGAGATTCAGGGGAGAACACCATATATTTT. Its translation is CSARDSGENTIYF.

This clonotype occurred a few times. Written as DNA, the CDR3 is TGTGCCAGCAGCTTAGGGGGGGTCGGGGACTTCGGAGCCAGCTCCTACGAGCAGTACTTC. Translated, it gives CASSLGGVGDFGASSYEQYF. The chain has TRBV7-2 and TRBJ2-7; D is possibly TRBD2 (6 bases). The germline CDR1 and CDR2 sequences are SGHTA and FQGNSA. V lost 1 base, J lost 0 bases, and 25 bases lay in between. The CDR3 has 20 residues. Based on the CDR3 plus reference TRBV7-2 and TRBJ2-7, the full variable domain is GAGVSQSPSNKVTEKGKDVELRCDPISGHTALYWYRQSLGQGLEFLIYFQGNSAPDKSGLPSDRFSAERTGGSVSTLTIQRTQQEDSAVYLCASSLGGVGDFGASSYEQYFGPGTRLTVT.

This clonotype has at least ten counts. The chain combines TRBV29-1 with TRBJ2-1; the match to TRBD1 covers 10 bases. The germline gives CDR1 SQVTM, CDR2 ANQGSEA. The CDR3 sequence is 19 residues long. V shed 4 bases and J 0 bases; nucleotides not matched to a gene: 15. CDR3 in DNA: TGCAGCGTTGGGCCCCGGGACAGGGGTCTCCTCTCCTCCTACAATGAGCAGTTCTTC. Its protein is CSVGPRDRGLLSSYNEQFF.

The genes are TRBV9 and TRBJ1-5; D perhaps matches TRBD1 (6 bases). The CDR3 runs 14 residues. V lost 0 bases and J 7 bases, leaving 11 bases between the germline ends. CDR1 is SGDLS and CDR2 is YYNGEE in the germline V gene. CDR3 loop: CASSVGGGGQPQHF. The DNA of the CDR3 is TGTGCCAGCAGCGTAGGAGGAGGGGGACAGCCCCAGCATTTT.

Only one count was recorded for this clonotype. The chain employs TRBV7-2 and TRBJ2-2; D perhaps matches TRBD1 (6 bases). Germline V CDR1 and CDR2: SGHTA, FQGNSA. The length of the CDR3 is 15 residues. Trimming took 5 bases from V and 0 from J, leaving 10 bases between them. CDR3: CASSRGHTNTGELFF. DNA of the CDR3: TGTGCCAGCAGCAGGGGACACACGAACACCGGGGAGCTGTTTTTT.

In the case of this clonotype: Possible read error: a much larger clone is one base away. The chain uses TRBV7-6 and TRBJ2-7, with a weak D call TRBD1 (7 bases). Germline V gene lookup returns CDR1 SGHVS and CDR2 FNYEAQ. The CDR3 has 14 residues. The CDR3 nucleotides read TGTGTCAGCAGCCCTCAGGAGGGGGCGGGGGAGCAGTACTTC. It is translated as CVSSPQEGAGEQYF.

The table lists this clonotype with a few counts. The chain uses TRBV5-5 and TRBJ1-2, with TRBD1 as a possible D gene (6 bases). Germline CDR1 and CDR2: SGHKS and YYEKEE (reference sequence). This CDR3 region has 16 residues. V was clipped by 4 bases and J by 3 bases, with 19 bases between them. CDR3 sequence: CASSPSTGTNYYGYTF. The CDR3 nucleotides are TGTGCCAGCAGCCCCTCTACAGGGACGAATTACTATGGCTACACCTTC.

The rearrangement links TRBV7-7 to TRBJ2-1; possibly TRBD2 for D (5 bases). The CDR3 contains 15 residues. Trimming removed 3 bases at V and 5 bases at J, with 14 bases between. Germline V gives CDR1 SSHAT, CDR2 FNYEAQ (reference sequence). The CDR3 DNA reads as TGTGCCAGCAGCTTCAGCCACGAGGGCCACAATGAGCAGTTCTTC. The encoded protein is CASSFSHEGHNEQFF.

This clonotype occurred a few times. The genes are TRBV2 and TRBJ2-7; no clear D. The CDR3 has 13 amino acids. The V and J ends lost 7 bases and 3 bases respectively, with 13 bases between them. Per germline, CDR1 SNHLY and CDR2 FYNNEI. CDR3 residues: CASTAKHDYEQYF. The CDR3 DNA sequence: TGTGCCAGCACAGCCAAGCATGACTACGAGCAGTACTTC.

The CDR3 nucleotides are TGTGCCAGCAGCCCTGTTTCAGGGTCGGATACTGAAGCTTTCTTT. Its translation: CASSPVSGSDTEAFF. The chain is built from TRBV11-2 and TRBJ1-1, with D perhaps TRBD1 (5 bases). The CDR3 covers 15 residues. CDR1 and CDR2 (germline): SGHAT, FQNNGV. Trimming pared 5 bases from V and 5 bases from J, leaving 18 bases between.

V and J are TRBV29-1 and TRBJ1-2; D is undetermined. The CDR3 is 13 amino acids. Trimming took 2 bases from V and 7 from J, leaving 14 bases between them. The V gene's germline CDR1 is SQVTM and CDR2 ANQGSEA. CDR3 sequence reads: CSVEYETLGGYTF. The DNA of the CDR3 is TGCAGCGTTGAATACGAAACCTTGGGTGGCTACACCTTC. Together with reference TRBV29-1 and TRBJ1-2, the CDR3 gives the full variable domain: SAVISQKPSRDICQRGTSLTIQCQVDSQVTMMFWYRQQPGQSLTLIATANQGSEATYESGFVIDKFPISRPNLTFSTLTVSNMSPEDSSIYLCSVEYETLGGYTFGSGTRLTVV.

As regards this clonotype: This could be a read error, since a much larger clone is one nucleotide away. The chain combines TRBV29-1 with TRBJ2-7; D is perhaps TRBD1 (5 bases). Germline V gene data show CDR1 as SQVTM and CDR2 as ANQGSEA. Trimming removed 4 bases from V and 2 bases from J, with 15 bases in between. This CDR3 has 14 residues. CDR3 in amino acids: CSVVLTVVTYEQYF. Here the CDR3 DNA reads TGCAGCGTTGTGCTGACAGTTGTCACCTACGAGCAGTACTTC.

The chain links TRBV29-1 to TRBJ1-1; a possible D gene is TRBD1 (5 bases). The germline V and J ends were trimmed by 4 bases and 1 base, with 13 bases remaining between them. The CDR3 covers 14 residues. Per germline, CDR1 SQVTM and CDR2 ANQGSEA. CDR3 nucleotide sequence: TGCAGCGTTGTGACCCCGGGACGGAACACTGAAGCTTTCTTT. Its protein is CSVVTPGRNTEAFF.

This rearrangement joins TRBV6-6 to TRBJ1-4, with D unresolved. The CDR3 is made up of 16 amino acids. Per the germline V gene, CDR1 is MNHNY and CDR2 is SVGAGI (reference sequence). V lost 3 bases and J lost 8, with 19 bases in between. CDR3: CASSYNVAEMGEKLFF. CDR3 nucleotides: TGTGCCAGCAGTTATAACGTTGCGGAGATGGGGGAAAAACTGTTTTTT.

This sequence joins TRBV7-3 and TRBJ2-7, with 12 bases fitting TRBD2. With V trimmed by 3 bases and J by 4 bases, 4 bases remained unmatched. Looked up from germline, CDR1 is SGHTA and CDR2 is FQGTGA. This CDR3 is 15 amino acids long. The CDR3 nucleotides read TGTGCCAGCAGCTTCTCTAGCGGGAGGGAGTACGAGCAGTACTTC. It encodes CASSFSSGREYEQYF.

This clonotype was seen only a few times. The rearrangement joins TRBV4-1 to TRBJ2-1; TRBD1 matches at 9 bases. After removal of 2 bases from V and 8 bases from J, the junction contained 4 bases not matched to a gene. Per the germline V gene, CDR1 is MGHRA and CDR2 is YSYEKL. The CDR3 is made up of 14 amino acids. Here the CDR3 DNA reads TGCGCCAGCAGCCAACGGGACAGGGTCGATGAGCAGTTCTTC. This translates into CASSQRDRVDEQFF.

This clonotype occurred a few times. This chain links TRBV12-3 or TRBV12-4 with TRBJ2-5; D is perhaps TRBD1 (6 bases). The tail of the sequence fits TRBJ2-7 better, so the J call may be wrong. The CDR3 contains 14 residues. The CDR3 DNA is TGTGCCAGCAGTTTATTGGGGGCGGCTCGCGAGCAGTACTTC. Its protein is CASSLLGAAREQYF.

A word on this clonotype: This clone may be a read error of a much larger clone one base away. This sequence joins TRBV25-1 and TRBJ2-3; tentatively, D is TRBD1 (5 bases). This CDR3 has 13 amino acids. Germline V gene sequence: CDR1 MGHDK, CDR2 SYGVNS. The CDR3 DNA follows: TGTGCCAGCACTATGTATGGCACAGGTACGCAGTATTTT. Translated, it gives CASTMYGTGTQYF.

This clonotype was seen a single time. The V and J genes are TRBV15 and TRBJ1-2; the D gene is possibly TRBD1 (5 bases). The CDR3 is 17 amino acids. Germline loops: CDR1 LNHNV, CDR2 YYDKDF (reference sequence). Trimming took off 1 base at V and 8 bases at J, with 23 bases between the two ends. This CDR3 reads CATSRGITGGVKRGYTF. CDR3 DNA sequence: TGTGCCACCAGCAGAGGGATCACCGGAGGGGTGAAGAGGGGCTACACCTTC.

The genes are TRBV6-5 and TRBJ1-1; no clear D. V was trimmed by 0 bases and J by 4 bases, leaving 6 bases between them. Germline V gene data show CDR1 as MNHEY and CDR2 as SVGAGI. The CDR3 extends over 13 amino acids. CDR3 nucleotide sequence: TGTGCCAGCAGTTACTCGGAGATCACTGAAGCTTTCTTT. Translated, it gives CASSYSEITEAFF.

The chain recombines TRBV27 with TRBJ1-5; TRBD1 is a possible D gene (5 bases). CDR1 is MNHEY and CDR2 is SMNVEV in the germline V gene (reference sequence). The CDR3 is made up of 15 amino acids. V gave up 0 bases and J gave up 6 bases, with 12 bases separating them. In DNA, the CDR3 is TGTGCCAGCAGTTTATCGATAGGGGTGAGTCAGCCCCAGCATTTT. It encodes CASSLSIGVSQPQHF.